The 17 T cell receptor beta chains given below trace back to one sample, sequenced in a study of CD4 T cell repertoires in COVID-19. Some clones are missing from TCRdb's copy, which holds only in-frame ones; the method was immunoSEQ multiplex PCR. This sample has 70,000 to 95,000 clones, with roughly four fifths found just once. Sequences were derived from CD4+ T cells from peripheral blood, sampled after recovery from COVID-19. The receptors come from a human donor who had COVID-19.

The chain couples TRBV3-1 (or the pseudogene TRBV3-2) to TRBJ2-2; D ambiguous. This CDR3 spans 14 amino acids. V was trimmed by 0 bases and J by 5 bases, leaving 7 bases between them. The germline CDR1 and CDR2 sequences are LGHDT and YNNKEL (reference sequence). The CDR3 bases are TGTGCCAGCAGCCAAGATCAAGGGACCGGGGAGCTGTTTTTT. The encoded protein is CASSQDQGTGELFF.

The V call is TRBV9, the J call TRBJ1-1; D uncertain. CDR3 length equals 16 residues. The V and J ends lost 0 bases and 4 bases respectively, with 16 bases between them. CDR1 and CDR2 from the germline V gene are SGDLS and YYNGEE. CDR3 protein: CASSVAELGKLTEAFF. The CDR3 nucleotides are TGTGCCAGCAGCGTAGCCGAGTTGGGTAAACTCACTGAAGCTTTCTTT.

CDR3 nucleotides: TGTGCCAGCAGTTACGGGGTTCATGGTTACGAGCAGTACTTC. Translated: CASSYGVHGYEQYF. The chain combines TRBV6-5 with TRBJ2-7; D is unresolved. The CDR3 consists of 14 residues. The germline CDR1 and CDR2 sequences are MNHEY and SVGAGI. The V and J ends lost 2 bases and 4 bases respectively, with 12 bases between them.

As for this clone: The CDR3 carries no conserved terminal phenylalanine or tryptophan, so it likely arises from a read error. The chain has TRBV6-1 and TRBJ1-1, with D uncertain. There are 11 residues in the CDR3. V lost 0 bases to trimming and J lost 10 bases, with 6 bases between them. Germline-derived CDR1 and CDR2 are MNHNS and SASEGT. This CDR3 is CASSEAPGAFL. Here the CDR3 DNA reads TGTGCCAGCAGTGAAGCGCCTGGAGCTTTCCTT.

This clone has a single count. The CDR3 nucleotides are TGCGCCAGCAGTGACAAGGGGTATCAGCCCCAGCATTTT. Translation gives CASSDKGYQPQHF. This chain connects TRBV10-1 to TRBJ1-5, with D perhaps matching TRBD1 (5 bases). The CDR3 covers 13 residues. V was shortened by 3 bases and J by 5 bases, with 8 bases between the two germline ends. CDR1 is WNHNN, CDR2 SYGVQD, per germline (reference sequence).

The V and J genes are TRBV6-5 and TRBJ2-5; possible D gene TRBD2, 5 bases. The CDR3 totals 14 residues. V dropped 10 bases and J dropped 5 bases, with 20 bases sitting between them. Germline V lookup: CDR1 MNHEY, CDR2 SVGAGI. CDR3: CATLPGNGKETQYF. CDR3 DNA: TGTGCCACCCTCCCGGGAAACGGAAAGGAGACCCAGTACTTC.

The V and J genes are TRBV5-1 and TRBJ2-2, with D tentatively TRBD2 (7 bases). This CDR3 spans 15 amino acids. CDR1 is SGHRS, CDR2 YFSETQ, per germline. Trimming removed 1 base from V and 5 bases from J, with 12 bases in between. In nucleotides, the CDR3 is TGCGCCAGCAGCTTGCAACAGGGAGGGACCGGGGAGCTGTTTTTT. Translation: CASSLQQGGTGELFF.

The J gene is TRBJ2-5, the V gene TRBV20-1; the match to TRBD2 covers 12 bases. V lost 3 bases and J lost 4; bases outside the gene matches: 6. The CDR3 spans 15 residues. Germline assignment: CDR1 DFQATT and CDR2 SNEGSKA (reference sequence). The CDR3 loop is CSASPSSGRGETQYF. The CDR3 nucleotides read TGCAGTGCTAGTCCGTCTAGCGGGAGGGGAGAGACCCAGTACTTC.

The chain employs TRBV10-1 and TRBJ2-5; 10 positions match TRBD2. With V trimmed by 6 bases and J by 4 bases, 8 bases remained unmatched. Germline assignment: CDR1 WNHNN and CDR2 SYGVQD (reference sequence). The length of the CDR3 is 15 residues. The CDR3 DNA reads as TGCGCCAGCAGCCCTAGCGGGGGAAATGGAGAGACCCAGTACTTC. Residues: CASSPSGGNGETQYF.

The chain combines TRBV30 with TRBJ2-4; D not certain. Germline-derived CDR1 and CDR2 are GTSNPN and SVGIG (reference sequence). The CDR3 spans 12 residues. V lost 5 bases and J 5 bases, leaving 10 bases between the germline ends. The CDR3 spells CAWDENENIQYF. DNA of the CDR3: TGTGCCTGGGACGAGAATGAAAACATTCAGTACTTC.

This clone was picked up a small number of times. V usage is TRBV5-4 and J usage is TRBJ2-1; 15 bases align to TRBD2. V was clipped by 2 bases and J by 11 bases; unmatched bases: 5. The CDR3 contains 15 residues. Per germline, CDR1 SGHNT and CDR2 YYREEE (reference sequence). CDR3 DNA sequence: TGTGCCAGCAGCTTCACCGGGACTAGCGGGAGGAAGCAGTTCTTC. This encodes CASSFTGTSGRKQFF.

The chain recombines TRBV19 with TRBJ1-4; D is unclear. The CDR3 spans 15 residues. The germline V gene has CDR1 LNHDA and CDR2 SQIVND (reference sequence). Trimming cost V 7 bases and J 7 bases, with 19 bases left between them. This CDR3 is CASNALNGVGEKLFF. CDR3 DNA sequence: TGTGCCAGTAATGCGCTCAATGGAGTAGGTGAAAAACTGTTTTTT. Supplemented by reference TRBV19 and TRBJ1-4, the full variable domain reads DGGITQSPKYLFRKEGQNVTLSCEQNLNHDAMYWYRQDPGQGLRLIYYSQIVNDFQKGDIAEGYSVSREKKESFPLTVTSAQKNPTAFYLCASNALNGVGEKLFFGSGTQLSVL.

This clone has a handful of counts. The rearrangement joins TRBV2 to TRBJ1-5; D is unclear. The germline V gene encodes CDR1 SNHLY and CDR2 FYNNEI. The CDR3 length is 14 residues. Trimming removed 6 bases at V and 0 bases at J, with 9 bases between. Here the CDR3 DNA reads TGTGCCAGCAGGCCCGGAGGTAGCAATCAGCCCCAGCATTTT. Amino acid sequence: CASRPGGSNQPQHF.

The chain is built from TRBV5-1 and TRBJ2-5; weak D call: TRBD2 (6 bases). Germline assignment: CDR1 SGHRS and CDR2 YFSETQ. The ends were cut back, 3 bases at V and 4 bases at J, with 10 bases in the middle. CDR3 length: 13 amino acids. The CDR3 coding sequence is TGCGCCAGCAGCTCCCCCGGGGGAGAGACCCAGTACTTC. It is translated as CASSSPGGETQYF. Combining the CDR3 with reference TRBV5-1 and TRBJ2-5 gives the whole variable domain KAGVTQTPRYLIKTRGQQVTLSCSPISGHRSVSWYQQTPGQGLQFLFEYFSETQRNKGNFPGRFSGRQFSNSRSEMNVSTLELGDSALYLCASSSPGGETQYFGPGTRLLVL.

CDR3 sequence (DNA): TGTGCCACGTCACCTCCGACAGGGAATACATATGGCTACACCTTC. This codes for CATSPPTGNTYGYTF. The V and J genes are TRBV19 and TRBJ1-2; 7 nucleotides match TRBD1. The CDR3 runs to 15 residues. The germline gives CDR1 LNHDA, CDR2 SQIVND (reference sequence). V shed 10 bases and J 5 bases; nucleotides not matched to a gene: 16.

The chain employs TRBV25-1 and TRBJ1-4, with D maybe TRBD1 (6 bases). Looked up from germline, CDR1 is MGHDK and CDR2 is SYGVNS. V lost 0 bases, J lost 8 bases, and 22 bases lay in between. CDR3 length: 18 amino acids. CDR3 loop: CASSEYGLGTFGHEKLFF. In DNA, the CDR3 is TGTGCCAGCAGTGAATATGGGCTCGGGACATTTGGCCACGAAAAACTGTTTTTT.

The CDR3: CASSPDRSGNIQYF. The CDR3 DNA reads TGCGCCAGCAGTCCGGACAGGTCGGGGAACATTCAGTACTTC. The chain joins TRBV10-1 to TRBJ2-4; 7 nucleotides match TRBD1. V dropped 5 bases and J dropped 7; count of bases not matched to a gene: 8. CDR3 length: 14 residues. The germline V gene encodes CDR1 WNHNN and CDR2 SYGVQD (reference sequence).